One and the same sample provided the 25 T cell receptor beta chains below, sequenced in a study of identifying expanded T cells in peripheral blood. Here immunoSEQ multiplex PCR was the method, and the copy in TCRdb shows in-frame clones only, minus some. This sample yields approximately 90,000 clones, of which roughly 90% are seen a single time; roughly 3.8% belongs to the top ten. Specimen: blood. The receptors were sampled from a person aged 18-69 years in good health.

The chain carries TRBV21-1 and TRBJ2-7; the table names TRBD2, a call not compared with the DNA. TRBV21-1 constitutes a pseudogene. The length of the CDR3 is 16 residues. The CDR3 is CASSTGISGGAYEQYF. The CDR3 DNA reads as TGTGCCAGCAGCACGGGGATTAGCGGGGGGGCCTACGAGCAGTACTTC.

This chain uses TRBV7-2 with TRBJ2-4; TRBD1 agrees at 7 bases. This CDR3 has 13 residues. Germline V gene data show CDR1 as SGHTA and CDR2 as FQGNSA. V lost 4 bases to trimming and J lost 8 bases; unmatched junction nucleotides: 5. For the CDR3, the DNA is TGTGCCAGCAGCTCTGACAGGGCGGACATTCAGTACTTC. Protein: CASSSDRADIQYF. The full variable domain, rest sourced from reference TRBV7-2 and TRBJ2-4, is GAGVSQSPSNKVTEKGKDVELRCDPISGHTALYWYRQSLGQGLEFLIYFQGNSAPDKSGLPSDRFSAERTGGSVSTLTIQRTQQEDSAVYLCASSSDRADIQYFGAGTRLSVL.

The V gene is TRBV19, the J gene TRBJ2-1; D not certain. The germline gives CDR1 LNHDA, CDR2 SQIVND (reference sequence). V was clipped by 3 bases and J by 3 bases, with 24 bases between them. The CDR3 runs to 19 residues. Here the CDR3 reads CASSMVGDDTNPLYNEQFF. CDR3 sequence (DNA): TGTGCCAGTAGTATGGTTGGGGATGACACCAACCCCCTCTACAATGAGCAGTTCTTC.

The J gene is TRBJ2-3, the V gene TRBV28; the D is unclear. Trimming took off 4 bases at V and 1 base at J, with 9 bases between the two ends. Per the germline V gene, CDR1 is MDHEN and CDR2 is SYDVKM. The CDR3 extends over 14 amino acids. The CDR3 spells CASSSPRRTDTQYF. The CDR3 coding sequence is TGTGCCAGCAGTTCCCCCCGACGCACAGATACGCAGTATTTT.

The rearrangement links TRBV5-1 to TRBJ2-7; 7 bases are a match to TRBD1. This CDR3 is 14 amino acids long. Losses at the gene ends were 4 bases for V and 3 bases for J; bases not matched to a gene: 7. Germline values: CDR1 SGHRS, CDR2 YFSETQ. CDR3: CASSAGTAFYEQYF. For the CDR3, the DNA is TGCGCCAGCAGCGCCGGGACAGCATTCTACGAGCAGTACTTC.

This sequence joins TRBV5-1 and TRBJ1-4; D is perhaps TRBD1 (5 bases). The germline V gene has CDR1 SGHRS and CDR2 YFSETQ. The CDR3 is made up of 14 amino acids. Trimming took 5 bases from V and 0 from J, leaving 8 bases between them. The CDR3 bases are TGCGCCAGCAGGCTGGGGGCAACTAATGAAAAACTGTTTTTT. Its translation is CASRLGATNEKLFF. Full variable domain (rest looked up from reference TRBV5-1 and TRBJ1-4): KAGVTQTPRYLIKTRGQQVTLSCSPISGHRSVSWYQQTPGQGLQFLFEYFSETQRNKGNFPGRFSGRQFSNSRSEMNVSTLELGDSALYLCASRLGATNEKLFFGSGTQLSVL.

This rearrangement joins TRBV10-3 to TRBJ2-1, with D possibly TRBD1 on 5 matching bases. The CDR3 extends over 12 amino acids. Looked up from germline, CDR1 is ENHRY and CDR2 is SYGVKD. Trimming left V 8 bases short and J 4 bases short, with 9 bases between. CDR3 residues: CAIGADYNEQFF. The CDR3 DNA is TGTGCCATCGGGGCAGATTACAATGAGCAGTTCTTC.

Only one count was recorded for this clone. The V gene is TRBV7-2, the J gene TRBJ1-2; 7 bases are shared with TRBD1. Germline V gives CDR1 SGHTA, CDR2 FQGNSA. V was clipped by 2 bases and J by 2 bases; unmatched bases: 8. The CDR3 length is 16 residues. The CDR3 loop reads CASSLWGTEVNYGYTF. The CDR3 nucleotides are TGTGCCAGCAGCTTATGGGGGACAGAAGTCAACTATGGCTACACCTTC. The full variable domain, its missing parts supplied by reference TRBV7-2 and TRBJ1-2, is GAGVSQSPSNKVTEKGKDVELRCDPISGHTALYWYRQSLGQGLEFLIYFQGNSAPDKSGLPSDRFSAERTGGSVSTLTIQRTQQEDSAVYLCASSLWGTEVNYGYTFGSGTRLTVV.

As for this clone: An end of the junction does not agree with germline; a read error may underlie this. The CDR3 sequence: CASSLGQHRGAVF. The CDR3 DNA follows: TGTGCCAGCAGTTTGGGACAACACCGGGGAGCTGTTTTT. The V call is TRBV28, the J call TRBJ2-2; a weak D match, TRBD1 (6 bases). From germline, CDR1 is MDHEN and CDR2 SYDVKM. The CDR3 is 13 residues long.

This clone has only one observation. The chain employs TRBV4-3 and TRBJ2-7, with a possible D match to TRBD2 (5 bases). With 2 bases removed from V and 6 bases from J, the gap between germline ends came to 14 bases. The CDR3 runs 14 residues. The V gene's germline CDR1 is LGHNA and CDR2 YSLEER. CDR3 loop: CASSQISTSLEQYF. The DNA of the CDR3 is TGCGCCAGCAGCCAAATTTCCACTAGTCTCGAGCAGTACTTC.

This rearrangement joins TRBV7-3 to TRBJ2-1; 8 bases align to TRBD2. The CDR3 has 15 residues. Germline V gene sequence: CDR1 SGHTA, CDR2 FQGTGA. V shed 4 bases, J shed 6 bases, and the junction held 8 bases outside the gene matches. The CDR3 DNA is TGTGCCAGCAGCTCCCGCGGGACTAGTTCCAATGAGCAGTTCTTC. It is translated as CASSSRGTSSNEQFF.

This chain connects TRBV18 to TRBJ1-5; TRBD1 might be the D (5 bases). Germline loops: CDR1 KGHSH, CDR2 LQKENI. The CDR3 is 19 residues long. The V end was cut by 0 bases, the J end by 0 bases, with 18 bases between. The DNA of the CDR3 is TGTGCCAGCTCACCACCATTCGCAGGGTCGGGGGATAGCAATCAGCCCCAGCATTTT. Its translation is CASSPPFAGSGDSNQPQHF.

V is TRBV2 and J is TRBJ1-6; 8 bases map to TRBD1. This CDR3 has 13 amino acids. Germline V lookup: CDR1 SNHLY, CDR2 FYNNEI. V lost 5 bases, J lost 10 bases, and 4 bases stayed unmatched. CDR3 residues: CASSKTGGSPLHF. CDR3 bases: TGTGCCAGCAGTAAAACAGGGGGGTCACCCCTCCACTTT. The variable domain in full, completed from reference TRBV2 and TRBJ1-6, reads EPEVTQTPSHQVTQMGQEVILRCVPISNHLYFYWYRQILGQKVEFLVSFYNNEISEKSEIFDDQFSVERPDGSNFTLKIRSTKLEDSAMYFCASSKTGGSPLHFGNGTRLTVT.

The V gene is TRBV9, the J gene TRBJ1-2; tentative D call: TRBD1 (5 bases). The germline V gene has CDR1 SGDLS and CDR2 YYNGEE. The CDR3 loop spans 13 amino acids. V lost 4 bases to trimming and J lost 8 bases, with 15 bases between them. The CDR3 DNA reads TGTGCCAGCAGCTCCAGCGACGGGGGAGGCTACACCTTC. Translating gives CASSSSDGGGYTF.

This chain uses TRBV9 with TRBJ2-7; perhaps D is TRBD1 or TRBD2 (5 bases each). V shed 2 bases and J shed 0 bases, with 12 bases lying between them. The germline V gene has CDR1 SGDLS and CDR2 YYNGEE. The length of the CDR3 is 15 residues. CDR3 sequence: CASSVRDGSSYEQYF. CDR3 DNA sequence: TGTGCCAGCAGCGTCCGGGACGGTAGCTCCTACGAGCAGTACTTC.

The rearrangement links TRBV15 to TRBJ2-2; D possibly matches TRBD1 or TRBD2 (7 bases each). Germline lookup yields CDR1 LNHNV and CDR2 YYDKDF (reference sequence). This CDR3 has 14 residues. V was clipped by 7 bases and J by 5 bases, with 14 bases between them. CDR3 loop: CATTGGGQTGELFF. The CDR3 DNA is TGTGCCACCACAGGGGGGGGCCAGACCGGGGAGCTGTTTTTT. Drawing the rest from reference TRBV15 and TRBJ2-2, the complete variable domain is DAMVIQNPRYQVTQFGKPVTLSCSQTLNHNVMYWYQQKSSQAPKLLFHYYDKDFNNEADTPDNFQSRRPNTSFCFLDIRSPGLGDTAMYLCATTGGGQTGELFFGEGSRLTVL.

This chain joins TRBV5-5 and TRBJ2-7; D perhaps matches TRBD2 (5 bases). V shed 0 bases and J shed 0 bases, with 7 bases lying between them. Germline CDR1 is SGHKS and CDR2 is YYEKEE (reference sequence). The CDR3 extends over 14 amino acids. The CDR3 nucleotides read TGTGCCAGCAGCTTGGTCGGGGACTCCTACGAGCAGTACTTC. Amino acid sequence: CASSLVGDSYEQYF.

V usage is TRBV6-6 and J usage is TRBJ1-5; D gene ambiguous. Deletions cut 0 bases from V and 6 bases from J, with 6 bases between. Germline V gene lookup returns CDR1 MNHNY and CDR2 SVGAGI (reference sequence). The CDR3 totals 13 residues. This CDR3 reads CASSYSRPQPQHF. CDR3 nucleotide sequence: TGTGCCAGCAGTTACTCGAGGCCTCAGCCCCAGCATTTT.

V and J are TRBV5-4 and TRBJ2-3, with D tentatively TRBD1 (6 bases). There are 15 residues in the CDR3. Germline CDR1 and CDR2: SGHNT and YYREEE (reference sequence). Trimming shortened V by 4 bases and J by 2 bases, and 14 bases separated the two germline ends. CDR3 in DNA: TGTGCCAGCAGCGCCCCGGGACACCACACAGATACGCAGTATTTT. It codes for CASSAPGHHTDTQYF. Full variable domain (remainder filled in from reference TRBV5-4 and TRBJ2-3): ETGVTQSPTHLIKTRGQQVTLRCSSQSGHNTVSWYQQALGQGPQFIFQYYREEENGRGNFPPRFSGLQFPNYSSELNVNALELDDSALYLCASSAPGHHTDTQYFGPGTRLTVL.

The chain couples TRBV4-1 to TRBJ1-6; the D is unclear. The CDR3 totals 15 residues. V shed 2 bases and J shed 4 bases, with 9 bases lying between them. Looked up from germline, CDR1 is MGHRA and CDR2 is YSYEKL. CDR3 protein: CASSQQDTYNSPLHF. CDR3 DNA: TGCGCCAGCAGCCAACAGGATACTTATAATTCACCCCTCCACTTT.

The J gene is TRBJ1-2, the V gene TRBV18, with D unresolved. V lost 3 bases, J lost 7 bases, and 15 bases lay in between. The CDR3 contains 14 residues. The germline V gene has CDR1 KGHSH and CDR2 LQKENI. CDR3 sequence reads: CASSPREAGGGYTF. The CDR3 nucleotides are TGTGCCAGCTCACCCCGGGAGGCTGGCGGTGGCTACACCTTC.

The chain has TRBV28 and TRBJ2-7; possibly TRBD1 or TRBD2 for D (5 bases each). Germline loops: CDR1 MDHEN, CDR2 SYDVKM. The CDR3 runs to 17 residues. V lost 6 bases to trimming and J lost 2 bases, with 23 bases between them. The CDR3 spells CASRLRGSRGAPYEQYF. Written as DNA, the CDR3 is TGTGCCAGCAGGCTAAGGGGTAGTAGAGGGGCCCCCTACGAGCAGTACTTC.

CDR3 protein: CASSQGTSGSFYEQYF. The DNA for the CDR3 is TGTGCCAGCAGCCAAGGAACTAGCGGTAGCTTTTACGAGCAGTACTTC. The chain couples TRBV4-2 to TRBJ2-7; 8 bases map to TRBD2. The germline gives CDR1 LGHNA, CDR2 YNFKEQ. V was pared by 1 base and J by 4 bases, with 9 bases of the junction left unmatched. CDR3 size: 16 residues.

CDR3 nucleotides: TGTGCCTGGGGGGCTGGGGGCGGGGGCACAGATACGCAGTATTTT. Protein product: CAWGAGGGGTDTQYF. The chain has TRBV30 and TRBJ2-3; possibly TRBD1 or TRBD2 for D (6 bases each). Looked up from germline, CDR1 is GTSNPN and CDR2 is SVGIG (reference sequence). Deletions cut 5 bases from V and 1 base from J, with 16 bases between. The CDR3 has 15 residues. Based on the CDR3 plus reference TRBV30 and TRBJ2-3, the full variable domain is SQTIHQWPATLVQPVGSPLSLECTVEGTSNPNLYWYRQAAGRGLQLLFYSVGIGQISSEVPQNLSASRPQDRQFILSSKKLLLSDSGFYLCAWGAGGGGTDTQYFGPGTRLTVL.

This chain uses TRBV9 with TRBJ2-2; 8 nucleotides match TRBD2. V shed 3 bases, J shed 0 bases, and the junction held 10 bases outside the gene matches. This CDR3 has 18 amino acids. Germline V gene sequence: CDR1 SGDLS, CDR2 YYNGEE. In nucleotides, the CDR3 is TGTGCCAGCAGCGGCCGTCCCGGGACTAGAACGAACACCGGGGAGCTGTTTTTT. This codes for CASSGRPGTRTNTGELFF.